This T cell receptor (beta chain) was sequenced in a study of OX40 agonist ivuxolimab in advanced cancers. Overall study context: It was ivuxolimab, an agonistic anti-OX40 (CD134) antibody, that patients were treated with. The diagnoses of dose-escalation patients were hepatocellular carcinoma, melanoma, renal cell or head and neck cancer.

This table comes from immunoSEQ multiplex PCR, and its TCRdb copy is limited to in-frame clones, with some not included. The table records 100,000 to 130,000 clones, roughly 90% of them present only once. With V trimmed by 4 bases and J by 5 bases, 6 bases remained unmatched. The CDR3 is 14 amino acids. Germline V gene lookup returns CDR1 SGHRS and CDR2 YFSETQ. The chain links TRBV5-1 to TRBJ2-1, with TRBD2 identical over 7 bases. The TCR was taken from an adult with an advanced solid tumor such as melanoma, head and neck, liver or kidney cancer. Sample: CD4+ or CD8+ T cells sorted from blood, taken in a trial of the OX40 agonist ivuxolimab. The DNA for the CDR3 is TGCGCCAGCAGCCTCCGGGACTATAACAATGAGCAGTTCTTC. Protein: CASSLRDYNNEQFF.